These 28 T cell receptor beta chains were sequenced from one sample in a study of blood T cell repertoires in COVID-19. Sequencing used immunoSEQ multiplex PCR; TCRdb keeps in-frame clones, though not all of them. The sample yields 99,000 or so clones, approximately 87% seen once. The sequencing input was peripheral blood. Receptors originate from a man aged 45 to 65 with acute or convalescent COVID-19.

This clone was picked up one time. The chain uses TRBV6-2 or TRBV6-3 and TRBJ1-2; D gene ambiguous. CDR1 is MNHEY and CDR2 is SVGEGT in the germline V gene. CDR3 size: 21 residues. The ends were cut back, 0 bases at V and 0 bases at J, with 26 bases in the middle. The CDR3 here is CASSYSSGLAVPVLANYGYTF. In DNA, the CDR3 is TGTGCCAGCAGTTACTCATCTGGATTAGCAGTCCCCGTCTTAGCTAACTATGGCTACACCTTC.

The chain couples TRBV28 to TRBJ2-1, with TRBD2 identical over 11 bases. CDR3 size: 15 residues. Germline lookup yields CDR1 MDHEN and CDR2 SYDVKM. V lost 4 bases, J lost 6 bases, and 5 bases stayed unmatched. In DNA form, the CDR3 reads TGTGCCAGCAGTTCTCCGGGACTAGCGGCCAATGAGCAGTTCTTC. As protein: CASSSPGLAANEQFF. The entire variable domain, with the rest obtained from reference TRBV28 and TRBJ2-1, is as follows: DVKVTQSSRYLVKRTGEKVFLECVQDMDHENMFWYRQDPGLGLRLIYFSYDVKMKEKGDIPEGYSVSREKKERFSLILESASTNQTSMYLCASSSPGLAANEQFFGPGTRLTVL.

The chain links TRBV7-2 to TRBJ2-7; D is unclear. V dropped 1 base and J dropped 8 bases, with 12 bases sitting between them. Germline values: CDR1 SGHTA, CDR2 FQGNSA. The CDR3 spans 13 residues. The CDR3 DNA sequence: TGTGCCAGCAGCTTAGGTGGCTCCCAGAAGCAGTACTTC. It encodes CASSLGGSQKQYF.

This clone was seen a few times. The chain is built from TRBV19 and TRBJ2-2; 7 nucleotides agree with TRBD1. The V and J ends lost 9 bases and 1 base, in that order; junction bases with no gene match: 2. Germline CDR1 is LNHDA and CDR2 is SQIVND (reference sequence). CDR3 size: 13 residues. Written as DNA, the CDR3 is TGTGCCAGCCGGGACAGGAACACCGGGGAGCTGTTTTTT. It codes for CASRDRNTGELFF.

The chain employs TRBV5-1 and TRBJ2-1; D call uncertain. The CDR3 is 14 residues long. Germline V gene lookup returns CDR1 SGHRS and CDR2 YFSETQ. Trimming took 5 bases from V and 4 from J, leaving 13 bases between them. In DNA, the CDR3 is TGCGCCAGCAGTGGAGACTCTGCTTACAATGAGCAGTTCTTC. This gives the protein CASSGDSAYNEQFF.

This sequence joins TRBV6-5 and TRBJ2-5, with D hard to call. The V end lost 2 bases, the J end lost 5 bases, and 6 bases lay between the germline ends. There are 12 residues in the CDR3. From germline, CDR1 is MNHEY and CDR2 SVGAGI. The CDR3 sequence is CASSYNSETQYF. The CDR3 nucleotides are TGTGCCAGCAGTTACAATTCGGAGACCCAGTACTTC.

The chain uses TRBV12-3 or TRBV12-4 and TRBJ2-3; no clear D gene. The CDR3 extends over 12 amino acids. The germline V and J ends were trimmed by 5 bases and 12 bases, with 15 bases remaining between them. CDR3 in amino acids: CASSVPLVGQYF. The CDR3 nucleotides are TGTGCCAGCAGTGTACCCCTAGTCGGACAGTATTTT.

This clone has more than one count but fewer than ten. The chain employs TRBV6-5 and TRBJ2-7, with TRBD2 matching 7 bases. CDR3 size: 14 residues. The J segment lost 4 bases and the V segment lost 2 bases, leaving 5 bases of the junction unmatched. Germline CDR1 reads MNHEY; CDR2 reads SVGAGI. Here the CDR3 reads CASSYGEGTYEQYF. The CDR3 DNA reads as TGTGCCAGCAGTTACGGGGAGGGAACATACGAGCAGTACTTC.

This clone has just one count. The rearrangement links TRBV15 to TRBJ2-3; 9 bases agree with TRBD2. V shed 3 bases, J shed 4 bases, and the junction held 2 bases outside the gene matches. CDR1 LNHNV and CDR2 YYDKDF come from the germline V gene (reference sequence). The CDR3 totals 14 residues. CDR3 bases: TGTGCCACCAGCAGGGGACTAGCCGCAGATACGCAGTATTTT. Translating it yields CATSRGLAADTQYF.

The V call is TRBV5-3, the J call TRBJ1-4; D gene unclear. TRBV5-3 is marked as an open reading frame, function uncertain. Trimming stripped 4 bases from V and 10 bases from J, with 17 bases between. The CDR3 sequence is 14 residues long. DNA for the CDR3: TGTGCCAGAAGCGTCGCAGTAGCCGAGGGAAAACTGTTTTTT. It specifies CARSVAVAEGKLFF.

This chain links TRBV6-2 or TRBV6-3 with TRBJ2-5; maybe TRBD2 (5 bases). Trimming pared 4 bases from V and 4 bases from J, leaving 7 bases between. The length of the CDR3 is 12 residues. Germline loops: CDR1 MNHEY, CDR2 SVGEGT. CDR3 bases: TGTGCCAGCAGTTGGGCGGGAGAGACCCAGTACTTC. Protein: CASSWAGETQYF.

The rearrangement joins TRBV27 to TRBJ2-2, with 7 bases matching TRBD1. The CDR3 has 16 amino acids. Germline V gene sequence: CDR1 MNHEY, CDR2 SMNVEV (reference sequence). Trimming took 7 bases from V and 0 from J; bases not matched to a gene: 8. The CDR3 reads CASKSRQGANTGELFF. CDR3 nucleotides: TGTGCCAGCAAATCCAGGCAGGGGGCGAACACCGGGGAGCTGTTTTTT.

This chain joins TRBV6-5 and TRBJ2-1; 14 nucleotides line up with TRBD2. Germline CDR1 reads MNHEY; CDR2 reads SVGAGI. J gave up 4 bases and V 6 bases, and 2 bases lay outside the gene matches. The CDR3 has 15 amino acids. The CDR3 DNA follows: TGTGCCAGCAGCGGACTAGCGGGAGGATACAATGAGCAGTTCTTC. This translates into CASSGLAGGYNEQFF.

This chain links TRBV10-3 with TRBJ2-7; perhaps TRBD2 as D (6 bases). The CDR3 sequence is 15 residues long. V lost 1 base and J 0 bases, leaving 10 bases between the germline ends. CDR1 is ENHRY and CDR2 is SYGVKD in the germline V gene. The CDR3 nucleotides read TGTGCCATCAGTGAGTTGCGGGGTAGCTCCTACGAGCAGTACTTC. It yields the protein CAISELRGSSYEQYF.

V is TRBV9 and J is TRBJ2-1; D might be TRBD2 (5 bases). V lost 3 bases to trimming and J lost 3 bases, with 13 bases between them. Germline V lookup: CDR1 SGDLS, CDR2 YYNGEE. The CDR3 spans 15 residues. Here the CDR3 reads CASSDRGDFYNEQFF. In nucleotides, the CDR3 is TGTGCCAGCAGCGATCGGGGAGACTTCTACAATGAGCAGTTCTTC.

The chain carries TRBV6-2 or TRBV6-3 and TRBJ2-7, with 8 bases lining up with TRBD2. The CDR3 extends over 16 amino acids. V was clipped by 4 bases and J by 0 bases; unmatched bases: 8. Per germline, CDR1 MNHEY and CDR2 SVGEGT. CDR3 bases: TGTGCCAGCAGTTCCACACTAGCGGAGAGCTCCTACGAGCAGTACTTC. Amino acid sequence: CASSSTLAESSYEQYF.

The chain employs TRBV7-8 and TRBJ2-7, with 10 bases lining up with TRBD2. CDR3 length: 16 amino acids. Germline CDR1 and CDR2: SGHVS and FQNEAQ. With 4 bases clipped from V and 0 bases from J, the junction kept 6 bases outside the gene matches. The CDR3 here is CASSSRGLASSYEQYF. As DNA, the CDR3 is TGTGCCAGCAGCTCAAGGGGACTAGCGAGCTCCTACGAGCAGTACTTC.

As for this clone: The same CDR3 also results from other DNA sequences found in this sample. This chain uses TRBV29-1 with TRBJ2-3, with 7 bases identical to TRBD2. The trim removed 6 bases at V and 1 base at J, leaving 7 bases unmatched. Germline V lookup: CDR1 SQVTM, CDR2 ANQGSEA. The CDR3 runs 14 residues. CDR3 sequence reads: CSVPGGSGTDTQYF. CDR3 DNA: TGCAGCGTGCCTGGCGGGAGCGGCACAGATACGCAGTATTTT.

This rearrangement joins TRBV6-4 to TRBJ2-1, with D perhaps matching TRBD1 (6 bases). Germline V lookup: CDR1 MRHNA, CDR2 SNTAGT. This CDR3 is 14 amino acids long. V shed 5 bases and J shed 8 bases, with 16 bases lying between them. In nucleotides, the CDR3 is TGTGCCAGCAGTAAGGGGGTGGAAGAAGATGAGCAGTTCTTC. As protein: CASSKGVEEDEQFF.

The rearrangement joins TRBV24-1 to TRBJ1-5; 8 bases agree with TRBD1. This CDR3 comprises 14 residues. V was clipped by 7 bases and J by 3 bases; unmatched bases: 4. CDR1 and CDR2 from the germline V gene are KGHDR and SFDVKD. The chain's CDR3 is CATSGTGLNQPQHF. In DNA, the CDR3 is TGTGCCACCAGCGGGACAGGACTCAATCAGCCCCAGCATTTT.

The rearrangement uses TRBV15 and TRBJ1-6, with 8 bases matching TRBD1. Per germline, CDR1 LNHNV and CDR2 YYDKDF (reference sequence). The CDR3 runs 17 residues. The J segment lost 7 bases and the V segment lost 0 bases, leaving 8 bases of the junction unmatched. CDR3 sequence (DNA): TGTGCCACCAGCAGAGATCGGACAGGGACTTTAAATTCACCCCTCCACTTT. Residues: CATSRDRTGTLNSPLHF.

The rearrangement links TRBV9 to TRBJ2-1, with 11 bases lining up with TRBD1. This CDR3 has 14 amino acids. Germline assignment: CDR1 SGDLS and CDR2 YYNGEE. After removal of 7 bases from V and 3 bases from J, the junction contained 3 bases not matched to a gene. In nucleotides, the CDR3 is TGTGCCAGCTCGGACAGGGGGCTCTACAATGAGCAGTTCTTC. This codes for CASSDRGLYNEQFF. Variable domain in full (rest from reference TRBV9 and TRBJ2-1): DSGVTQTPKHLITATGQRVTLRCSPRSGDLSVYWYQQSLDQGLQFLIQYYNGEERAKGNILERFSAQQFPDLHSELNLSSLELGDSALYFCASSDRGLYNEQFFGPGTRLTVL.

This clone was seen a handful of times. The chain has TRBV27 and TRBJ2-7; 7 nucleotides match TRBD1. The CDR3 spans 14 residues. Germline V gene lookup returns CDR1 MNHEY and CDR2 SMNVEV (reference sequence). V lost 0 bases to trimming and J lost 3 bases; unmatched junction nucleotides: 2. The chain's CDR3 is CASSLSSGGYEQYF. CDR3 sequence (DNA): TGTGCCAGCAGTTTATCGTCAGGGGGCTACGAGCAGTACTTC.

The CDR3 loop is CASRLSGGGTDTQYF. The CDR3 bases are TGTGCCAGCAGGCTTAGCGGGGGGGGGACAGATACGCAGTATTTT. V gene TRBV3-1 (or the pseudogene TRBV3-2) combines with J gene TRBJ2-3; 11 bases agree with TRBD2. Germline CDR1 and CDR2: LGHDT and YNNKEL (reference sequence). V gave up 6 bases and J gave up 3 bases; unmatched junction bases: 5. This CDR3 has 15 amino acids.

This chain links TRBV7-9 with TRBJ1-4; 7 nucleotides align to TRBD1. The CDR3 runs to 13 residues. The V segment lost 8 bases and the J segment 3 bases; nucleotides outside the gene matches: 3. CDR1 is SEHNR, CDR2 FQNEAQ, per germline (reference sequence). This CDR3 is CASRQGSNEKLFF. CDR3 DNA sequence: TGTGCCAGCCGACAGGGCTCTAATGAAAAACTGTTTTTT.

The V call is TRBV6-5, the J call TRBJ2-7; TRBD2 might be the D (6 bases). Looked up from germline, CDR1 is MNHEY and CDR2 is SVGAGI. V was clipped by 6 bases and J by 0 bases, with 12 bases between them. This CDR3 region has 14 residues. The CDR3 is CASRRDLSSYEQYF. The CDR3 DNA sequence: TGTGCCAGCAGGAGGGACTTGAGCTCCTACGAGCAGTACTTC.

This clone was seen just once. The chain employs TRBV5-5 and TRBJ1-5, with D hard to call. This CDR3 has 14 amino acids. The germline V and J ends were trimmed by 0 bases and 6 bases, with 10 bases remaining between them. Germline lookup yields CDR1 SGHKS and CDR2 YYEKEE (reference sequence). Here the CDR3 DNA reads TGTGCCAGCAGCTTGGAAGGAGGAAGTCAGCCCCAGCATTTT. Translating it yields CASSLEGGSQPQHF.

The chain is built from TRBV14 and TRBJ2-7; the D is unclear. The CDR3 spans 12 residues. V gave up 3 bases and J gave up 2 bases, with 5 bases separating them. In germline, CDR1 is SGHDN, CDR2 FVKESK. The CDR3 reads CASSQSAYEQYF. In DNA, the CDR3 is TGTGCCAGCAGCCAGAGCGCCTACGAGCAGTACTTC.